The 20 T cell receptor beta chains reported below all come from one sample, sequenced in a study of cytomegalovirus exposure and HLA in healthy donors. Vbeta (60) and Jbeta (13) primers were used in the PCR. Generated by immunoSEQ multiplex PCR, the TCRdb table keeps only in-frame clones and is missing some. The table has about 200,000 clones, roughly 85% seen once. The source material was PBMCs. The receptors come from a woman between 25 and 40 years old in good health and CMV-seropositive.

The chain is built from TRBV28 and TRBJ1-2, with D possibly TRBD1 on 5 matching bases. The germline V gene has CDR1 MDHEN and CDR2 SYDVKM. V lost 8 bases and J lost 8, with 12 bases in between. The CDR3 is 11 residues long. The chain's CDR3 is CASGTPWGYTF. CDR3 in DNA: TGTGCCAGCGGGACTCCCTGGGGCTACACCTTC.

This clone was seen a single time. This CDR3 is CAWGRETRDYGYTF. In DNA, the CDR3 is TGTGCCTGGGGGCGGGAGACCAGGGACTATGGCTACACCTTC. This chain connects TRBV30 to TRBJ1-2; a weak D match, TRBD1 (5 bases). The CDR3 has 14 amino acids. Germline CDR1 GTSNPN, CDR2 SVGIG (reference sequence). Between the trimmed V and J ends, which lost 5 bases and 3 bases, there was a span of 16 bases.

The chain has TRBV4-2 and TRBJ1-1; possibly TRBD1 for D (6 bases). This CDR3 is built from 18 residues. Trimming removed 1 base at V and 1 base at J, with 19 bases between. The germline CDR1 and CDR2 sequences are LGHNA and YNFKEQ. CDR3 coding DNA: TGTGCCAGCAGCCAAGCAACCGCCTTGGGGGCCGGGAACACTGAAGCTTTCTTT. Encoded protein: CASSQATALGAGNTEAFF.

The chain carries TRBV7-2 and TRBJ1-4, with TRBD1 matching over 10 bases. This CDR3 has 13 amino acids. Trimming cost V 8 bases and J 8 bases; bases outside gene matches: 5. Germline CDR1 SGHTA, CDR2 FQGNSA. CDR3 DNA sequence: TGTGCCAGCGGACAGGGGGACGGAGAAAAACTGTTTTTT. It is translated as CASGQGDGEKLFF. Supplemented by reference TRBV7-2 and TRBJ1-4, the full variable domain reads GAGVSQSPSNKVTEKGKDVELRCDPISGHTALYWYRQSLGQGLEFLIYFQGNSAPDKSGLPSDRFSAERTGGSVSTLTIQRTQQEDSAVYLCASGQGDGEKLFFGSGTQLSVL.

The chain employs TRBV27 and TRBJ1-3; 10 bases align to TRBD1. This CDR3 region has 15 residues. The germline V gene has CDR1 MNHEY and CDR2 SMNVEV (reference sequence). With 5 bases clipped from V and 3 bases from J, the junction kept 4 bases outside the gene matches. The DNA of the CDR3 is TGTGCCAGCAGTCGACAGGGGGCAGGTGGAAACACCATATATTTT. Translation: CASSRQGAGGNTIYF.

The rearrangement links TRBV21-1 to TRBJ1-2; TRBD1 is the table's D call and was not checked against the DNA. TRBV21-1 is given as a pseudogene. The CDR3 sequence is 14 residues long. Here the CDR3 reads CASSKVSGASGYTF. CDR3 DNA: TGTGCCAGCAGCAAAGTATCAGGGGCCTCGGGCTACACCTTC.

J is TRBJ2-7 and V is TRBV27, with 7 positions matching TRBD1. With 9 bases clipped from V and 4 bases from J, the junction kept 6 bases outside the gene matches. Germline V gene data show CDR1 as MNHEY and CDR2 as SMNVEV (reference sequence). The CDR3 is 12 amino acids. CDR3 nucleotide sequence: TGTGCCAGTAGGGGGCTTGGATACGAGCAGTACTTC. It translates to CASRGLGYEQYF.

In its sample, this clone was seen once. CDR3 sequence (DNA): TGTGCCAGCAGCGACCGGACAGGGTCCTACAATGAGCAGTTCTTC. Translated, it gives CASSDRTGSYNEQFF. The chain combines TRBV7-9 with TRBJ2-1; 8 bases align to TRBD1. The trim removed 5 bases at V and 1 base at J, leaving 4 bases unmatched. The CDR3 covers 15 residues. Per germline, CDR1 SEHNR and CDR2 FQNEAQ (reference sequence).

This rearrangement joins TRBV4-1 to TRBJ1-6, with D perhaps matching TRBD1 (5 bases). Germline assignment: CDR1 MGHRA and CDR2 YSYEKL. This CDR3 is 18 amino acids long. V was clipped by 0 bases and J by 0 bases, with 12 bases between them. The DNA for the CDR3 is TGCGCCAGCAGCCAAGATTTGGGGCGAAGCTCCTATAATTCACCCCTCCACTTT. This sequence encodes CASSQDLGRSSYNSPLHF.

This rearrangement joins TRBV19 to TRBJ2-7; 14 nucleotides align to TRBD2. The germline CDR1 and CDR2 sequences are LNHDA and SQIVND (reference sequence). V was pared by 3 bases and J by 5 bases, with 3 bases of the junction left unmatched. The CDR3 covers 15 residues. CDR3 nucleotides: TGTGCCAGTAGTATTGGGACTAGCGGGAGAAACGAGCAGTACTTC. Amino acid sequence: CASSIGTSGRNEQYF.

The chain links TRBV5-1 to TRBJ2-7; 7 nucleotides match TRBD1. Germline V gene sequence: CDR1 SGHRS, CDR2 YFSETQ. The CDR3 extends over 14 amino acids. V lost 4 bases and J lost 3; bases outside the gene matches: 7. CDR3 residues: CASSVRAGGYEQYF. CDR3 nucleotides: TGCGCCAGCAGCGTCAGGGCAGGGGGCTACGAGCAGTACTTC.

V gene TRBV20-1 combines with J gene TRBJ2-7; 7 bases fit TRBD1. The V gene's germline CDR1 is DFQATT and CDR2 SNEGSKA (reference sequence). Trimming took 5 bases from V and 5 from J; bases not matched to a gene: 3. This CDR3 contains 11 residues. CDR3 residues: CSALTGNEQYF. The DNA of the CDR3 is TGCAGTGCTTTGACAGGGAACGAGCAGTACTTC.

The chain combines TRBV7-9 with TRBJ2-5; D possibly corresponds to TRBD2 (6 bases). This CDR3 has 13 residues. CDR1 is SEHNR, CDR2 FQNEAQ, per germline (reference sequence). Trimming shortened V by 2 bases and J by 5 bases, and 9 bases separated the two germline ends. The DNA of the CDR3 is TGTGCCAGCAGCTTAAACGCGGGGGAGACCCAGTACTTC. It is translated as CASSLNAGETQYF.

This chain uses TRBV7-8 with TRBJ1-3, with TRBD1 matching over 7 bases. The CDR3 extends over 19 amino acids. Germline values: CDR1 SGHVS, CDR2 FQNEAQ. V shed 3 bases, J shed 0 bases, and the junction held 14 bases outside the gene matches. CDR3: CASSFLVPRGPHSGNTIYF. The CDR3 region has the DNA TGTGCCAGCAGCTTTCTGGTCCCGAGGGGGCCCCACTCTGGAAACACCATATATTTT.

This rearrangement joins TRBV21-1 to TRBJ1-6. TRBV21-1 is reported as a pseudogene. The CDR3 covers 18 residues. The CDR3 is CATTRSMLRGSYNSPLHF. The CDR3 DNA is TGTGCCACCACGCGATCGATGCTCCGAGGGTCCTATAATTCACCCCTCCACTTT.

This clone was seen a few times. This chain links TRBV6-5 with TRBJ2-2; 9 bases are shared with TRBD2. The CDR3 extends over 15 amino acids. With 7 bases clipped from V and 5 bases from J, the junction kept 8 bases outside the gene matches. CDR1 is MNHEY and CDR2 is SVGAGI in the germline V gene. The CDR3 coding sequence is TGTGCCAGCAAAGCTCTAGCGGGAACGACCGGGGAGCTGTTTTTT. Protein sequence: CASKALAGTTGELFF.

Worth noting for this clone: Other DNA sequences within the sample encode an identical CDR3. This sequence joins TRBV20-1 and TRBJ1-1; 7 bases map to TRBD1. V shed 4 bases and J 4 bases; nucleotides not matched to a gene: 0. CDR1 and CDR2 from the germline V gene are DFQATT and SNEGSKA (reference sequence). There are 11 residues in the CDR3. CDR3 in DNA: TGCAGTGCTACAGGGGGCACTGAAGCTTTCTTT. It codes for CSATGGTEAFF.

This clone was found once. The V and J genes are TRBV9 and TRBJ2-3, with D unclear. CDR3 length: 15 amino acids. Trimming took 3 bases from V and 1 from J, leaving 12 bases between them. Looked up from germline, CDR1 is SGDLS and CDR2 is YYNGEE. CDR3 in amino acids: CASSAINPGTDTQYF. The CDR3 DNA is TGTGCCAGCAGCGCGATCAATCCAGGCACAGATACGCAGTATTTT.

V and J are TRBV6-5 and TRBJ2-7; 8 bases agree with TRBD1. This CDR3 comprises 13 residues. Trimming took 6 bases from V and 1 from J; bases not matched to a gene: 2. CDR1 MNHEY and CDR2 SVGAGI come from the germline V gene. For the CDR3, the DNA is TGTGCCAGCAGACAGGGGGTTTCCTACGAGCAGTACTTC. Its protein product is CASRQGVSYEQYF.

The chain couples TRBV15 to TRBJ2-7, with 9 bases aligning to TRBD1. Germline CDR1 and CDR2: LNHNV and YYDKDF (reference sequence). The CDR3 runs to 15 residues. Unmatched junction bases numbered 4, after V lost 1 base and J lost 3 bases. Written as DNA, the CDR3 is TGTGCCACCAGCAGAGGGGGGACAGGGCGCTACGAGCAGTACTTC. It encodes CATSRGGTGRYEQYF. Drawing the rest from reference TRBV15 and TRBJ2-7, the complete variable domain is DAMVIQNPRYQVTQFGKPVTLSCSQTLNHNVMYWYQQKSSQAPKLLFHYYDKDFNNEADTPDNFQSRRPNTSFCFLDIRSPGLGDTAMYLCATSRGGTGRYEQYFGPGTRLTVT.